Sequencing of this T cell receptor beta chain was carried out in a study of T cell repertoires in cytomegalovirus infection. Study-wide background: The public TCR beta signatures pointed to both CMV infection and matching HLA type.

TCRdb called the reads again in MiXCR, with one record for every CDR3 protein. The sample shows approximately 250,000 distinct CDR3 sequences, 22% of them seen only once. Notes on this clonotype: Its antigen is undetermined.

Findings of the study overall: It was HLA-C-restricted CMV-specific TCR beta clonotypes that dominated the response ex vivo. Cumulative frequency of public TCR beta families picked out carriers of CMV plus the relevant HLA.

Between the trimmed V and J ends, which lost 0 bases and 7 bases, there was a span of 10 bases. The CDR3 length is 13 residues. Germline CDR1 and CDR2: SQVTM and ANQGSEA. The chain has TRBV29-1 and TRBJ1-5; D unresolved. The origin of this receptor is a human donor in good health (CMV status not recorded). Some clones in this sample may be carry-over from other donors' samples. Sequencing used CD8+ T cells from PBMCs. CDR3 coding DNA: TGCAGCGTTGAAGAAGGGTTGGGGCAGCCCCAGCATTTT. Amino acid sequence: CSVEEGLGQPQHF. The entire variable domain, with the rest obtained from reference TRBV29-1 and TRBJ1-5, is as follows: SAVISQKPSRDICQRGTSLTIQCQVDSQVTMMFWYRQQPGQSLTLIATANQGSEATYESGFVIDKFPISRPNLTFSTLTVSNMSPEDSSIYLCSVEEGLGQPQHFGDGTRLSIL.